This is a list of T cell receptor beta chains from one sample in a study of multiple sclerosis patients with progressive multifocal leukoencephalopathy. This table comes from immunoSEQ multiplex PCR, and its TCRdb copy is limited to in-frame clones, with some not included. Of about 33,000 clones in the sample, over 75% were seen once. Source: PBMCs, taken from a patient treated with natalizumab. The receptor set was obtained from a human donor with progressive multifocal leukoencephalopathy. Each CDR3 is given with its conserved first and last residue. The order of the fields is clone size, D gene, V gene, J gene, CDR3 protein, CDR3 DNA. A D gene is named only where the DNA matches it firmly. A row's size may be missing; if present it is once, few, many or a size class.

abundance: NA
d_gene: NA
v_gene: TRBV6-5
j_gene: TRBJ2-1
CDR3aa: CASSYLIGDEQFF
CDR3nt: TGTGCCAGCAGTTACCTGATCGGGGATGAGCAGTTCTTC

abundance: NA
d_gene: NA
v_gene: TRBV11-2
j_gene: TRBJ2-7
CDR3aa: CASSLFEGGDAYSYEQYF
CDR3nt: TGTGCCAGCAGCTTATTTGAGGGGGGGGACGCCTACTCCTACGAGCAGTACTTC

abundance: NA
d_gene: TRBD1
v_gene: TRBV27
j_gene: TRBJ1-5
CDR3aa: CASSTGGNQPQHF
CDR3nt: TGTGCCAGCAGCACAGGGGGCAATCAGCCCCAGCATTTT

abundance: NA
d_gene: TRBD1
v_gene: TRBV25-1
j_gene: TRBJ1-2
CDR3aa: CASSLEGAGGYTF
CDR3nt: TGTGCCAGCAGCCTGGAGGGGGCAGGAGGCTACACCTTC

abundance: NA
d_gene: NA
v_gene: TRBV5-4
j_gene: TRBJ2-1
CDR3aa: CASSLEGPSTNEQFF
CDR3nt: TGTGCCAGCAGCTTGGAAGGGCCGAGTACAAATGAGCAGTTCTTC

abundance: NA
d_gene: NA
v_gene: TRBV2
j_gene: TRBJ1-3
CDR3aa: CASSEAQGPGNTIYF
CDR3nt: TGTGCCAGCAGTGAAGCTCAGGGGCCCGGAAACACCATATATTTT

abundance: NA
d_gene: NA
v_gene: TRBV18
j_gene: TRBJ2-7
CDR3aa: CASSPRLTETYEQYF
CDR3nt: TGTGCCAGCTCACCACGGCTAACAGAGACCTACGAGCAGTACTTC

abundance: NA
d_gene: NA
v_gene: TRBV7-2
j_gene: TRBJ2-1
CDR3aa: CASSPTRGLANEQFF
CDR3nt: TGTGCCAGCAGCCCCACTCGGGGTCTAGCCAATGAGCAGTTCTTC

abundance: NA
d_gene: TRBD2
v_gene: TRBV5-6
j_gene: TRBJ2-5
CDR3aa: CASSPSGRDETQYF
CDR3nt: TGTGCCAGCAGCCCGAGCGGGAGGGACGAGACCCAGTACTTC

abundance: NA
d_gene: TRBD2
v_gene: TRBV9
j_gene: TRBJ2-2
CDR3aa: CASSVISGSGRNTGELFF
CDR3nt: TGTGCCAGCAGCGTAATTAGCGGGAGCGGACGAAACACCGGGGAGCTGTTTTTT

abundance: NA
d_gene: NA
v_gene: TRBV4-2
j_gene: TRBJ1-4
CDR3aa: CASSRRDIPNEKLFF
CDR3nt: TGTGCCAGCAGCCGACGGGACATACCTAATGAAAAACTGTTTTTT

abundance: NA
d_gene: TRBD1
v_gene: TRBV6-6
j_gene: TRBJ2-1
CDR3aa: CASSTRQGSSYNEQFF
CDR3nt: TGTGCCAGCAGTACCCGACAGGGGAGCTCCTACAATGAGCAGTTCTTC

abundance: NA
d_gene: NA
v_gene: TRBV7-9
j_gene: TRBJ2-3
CDR3aa: CASSLDRAPRTDTQYF
CDR3nt: TGTGCCAGCAGCTTAGATAGGGCCCCGCGCACAGATACGCAGTATTTT

abundance: NA
d_gene: TRBD1
v_gene: TRBV7-9
j_gene: TRBJ2-7
CDR3aa: CASSFLDRVVQYF
CDR3nt: TGTGCCAGCAGCTTCCTTGACAGGGTGGTTCAGTACTTC

abundance: NA
d_gene: NA
v_gene: TRBV19
j_gene: TRBJ1-5
CDR3aa: CASTSPSEPQHF
CDR3nt: TGTGCCAGTACCAGCCCTAGTGAGCCCCAGCATTTT

abundance: few
d_gene: NA
v_gene: TRBV19
j_gene: TRBJ1-1
CDR3aa: CASSQLRGNTEAFF
CDR3nt: TGTGCCAGTAGTCAGTTGAGGGGGAACACTGAAGCTTTCTTT

abundance: few
d_gene: NA
v_gene: TRBV6-1
j_gene: TRBJ2-7
CDR3aa: CASRDSGMAYEQYF
CDR3nt: TGTGCCAGCAGGGACAGCGGTATGGCCTACGAGCAGTACTTC

abundance: NA
d_gene: TRBD1
v_gene: TRBV30
j_gene: TRBJ1-6
CDR3aa: CAWSGTGGSDSPLHF
CDR3nt: TGTGCCTGGAGTGGGACAGGGGGCTCGGATTCACCCCTCCACTTT

abundance: once
d_gene: TRBD2
v_gene: TRBV19
j_gene: TRBJ2-2
CDR3aa: CASSNPGLAVTGELFF
CDR3nt: TGTGCCAGTAGTAACCCGGGACTAGCGGTCACCGGGGAGCTGTTTTTT

abundance: NA
d_gene: NA
v_gene: TRBV15
j_gene: TRBJ2-7
CDR3aa: CATSSRRGSPYEQYF
CDR3nt: TGTGCCACCAGCAGCCGCAGGGGTTCCCCCTACGAGCAGTACTTC

abundance: NA
d_gene: TRBD1
v_gene: TRBV7-3
j_gene: TRBJ1-2
CDR3aa: CATSLRPGQGANGYTF
CDR3nt: TGTGCCACCTCCCTACGCCCGGGACAGGGGGCTAATGGCTACACCTTC

abundance: NA
d_gene: NA
v_gene: TRBV28
j_gene: TRBJ1-2
CDR3aa: CASSLPGARYGYTF
CDR3nt: TGTGCCAGCAGTTTACCGGGGGCGAGGTATGGCTACACCTTC

abundance: once
d_gene: NA
v_gene: TRBV7-9
j_gene: TRBJ1-3
CDR3aa: CASSLRTAGNTIYF
CDR3nt: TGTGCCAGCAGCTTACGCACAGCTGGAAACACCATATATTTT

abundance: NA
d_gene: NA
v_gene: TRBV14
j_gene: TRBJ2-6
CDR3aa: CASSQDSHRSTLSGANVLTF
CDR3nt: TGTGCCAGCAGCCAAGATAGTCACAGGTCAACGCTCTCTGGGGCCAACGTCCTGACTTTC

abundance: once
d_gene: NA
v_gene: TRBV9
j_gene: TRBJ2-7
CDR3aa: CASSVAGRDEQYF
CDR3nt: TGTGCCAGCAGCGTAGCAGGGCGGGACGAGCAGTACTTC

abundance: few
d_gene: TRBD1
v_gene: TRBV2
j_gene: TRBJ2-4
CDR3aa: CASRGQGGKNIQYF
CDR3nt: TGTGCCAGCAGAGGACAGGGGGGCAAAAACATTCAGTACTTC

abundance: NA
d_gene: TRBD2
v_gene: TRBV6-5
j_gene: TRBJ2-7
CDR3aa: CASSYALAGTYEQYF
CDR3nt: TGTGCCAGCAGTTACGCACTAGCGGGGACCTACGAGCAGTACTTC

abundance: NA
d_gene: NA
v_gene: TRBV25-1
j_gene: TRBJ2-7
CDR3aa: CASSEFGRREQYF
CDR3nt: TGTGCCAGCAGTGAATTTGGGAGACGCGAGCAGTACTTC

abundance: NA
d_gene: NA
v_gene: TRBV7-8
j_gene: TRBJ2-3
CDR3aa: CASSLELRRGLSDTQYF
CDR3nt: TGTGCCAGCAGCTTAGAACTTAGGCGGGGTTTGTCAGATACGCAGTATTTT